The 20 T cell receptor beta chains listed next were all sequenced from one sample in a study of blood T cells in healthy people across ages. The second PCR ran about 6 to 12 cycles with a sample-barcoded 5' primer and J-beta primers. TCRdb ran MiXCR on the 5' RACE reads and lists one entry per CDR3 protein. The repertoire holds roughly 1.6 million distinct CDR3 sequences, with about 31% as singletons. The sample taken for sequencing was blood. Receptors originate from a woman in her thirties in good health.

This clonotype was seen more than once but under ten times. V is TRBV11-2 and J is TRBJ2-5; 9 bases fit TRBD2. Per germline, CDR1 SGHAT and CDR2 FQNNGV. The CDR3 extends over 16 amino acids. After removal of 0 bases from V and 1 base from J, the junction contained 3 bases not matched to a gene. CDR3 protein: CASSLERLAVQETQYF. The DNA of the CDR3 is TGTGCCAGCAGCTTAGAACGACTAGCGGTCCAAGAGACCCAGTACTTC.

This clonotype showed up just a few times. V gene TRBV5-5 combines with J gene TRBJ1-5; no clear D. Trimming left V 8 bases short and J 7 bases short, with 13 bases between. Germline V gene data show CDR1 as SGHKS and CDR2 as YYEKEE (reference sequence). The CDR3 runs 12 residues. CDR3 loop: CARGRAGQPQHF. CDR3 nucleotide sequence: TGTGCCAGGGGTAGGGCCGGGCAGCCCCAGCATTTT. The entire variable domain, with the rest obtained from reference TRBV5-5 and TRBJ1-5, is as follows: DAGVTQSPTHLIKTRGQQVTLRCSPISGHKSVSWYQQVLGQGPQFIFQYYEKEERGRGNFPDRFSARQFPNYSSELNVNALLLGDSALYLCARGRAGQPQHFGDGTRLSIL.

DNA of the CDR3: TGTGCCAGCCTATCAGGTAGTCCTCAGCCCCAGCATTTT. It specifies CASLSGSPQPQHF. The chain combines TRBV6-1 with TRBJ1-5; D is uncertain. The CDR3 consists of 13 residues. The germline V and J ends were trimmed by 8 bases and 6 bases, with 14 bases remaining between them. CDR1 is MNHNS and CDR2 is SASEGT in the germline V gene.

The V gene is TRBV27, the J gene TRBJ2-1, with D perhaps assigned TRBD1 or TRBD2 (5 bases each). The CDR3 sequence is 15 residues long. Germline CDR1 and CDR2: MNHEY and SMNVEV (reference sequence). V dropped 5 bases and J dropped 2 bases, with 13 bases sitting between them. The CDR3 sequence is CASSPGTAAYNEQFF. The CDR3 DNA sequence: TGTGCCAGCAGTCCCGGGACGGCGGCCTACAATGAGCAGTTCTTC.

This clonotype has only a few counts. The V and J genes are TRBV7-9 and TRBJ2-1; the D gene is possibly TRBD2 (6 bases). V lost 0 bases, J lost 6 bases, and 9 bases lay in between. The CDR3 contains 14 residues. Per germline, CDR1 SEHNR and CDR2 FQNEAQ (reference sequence). This CDR3 is CASSLAGGINEQFF. In DNA form, the CDR3 reads TGTGCCAGCAGCTTAGCGGGGGGTATCAATGAGCAGTTCTTC.

As regards this clonotype: Germline and junction disagree at one end, which may indicate a read error. This rearrangement joins TRBV6-1 to TRBJ1-1; no definite D call. The CDR3 is 12 amino acids. Germline lookup yields CDR1 MNHNS and CDR2 SASEGT. The CDR3 sequence: CAVLGWNTGAFF. The CDR3 DNA follows: TGTGCCGTCCTAGGTTGGAACACTGGAGCTTTCTTT.

This clonotype turned up a few times. The chain recombines TRBV3-1 with TRBJ2-1; D is undetermined. This CDR3 has 16 residues. Germline CDR1 reads LGHDT; CDR2 reads YNNKEL (reference sequence). V was pared by 7 bases and J by 4 bases, with 20 bases between. The CDR3 DNA sequence: TGTGCCAGCACCCCCGGGTGGAGTAGCAGATACAATGAGCAGTTCTTC. Encoded protein: CASTPGWSSRYNEQFF.

The J gene is TRBJ1-5, the V gene TRBV30, with D possibly matching TRBD1 (5 bases). Germline V gene data show CDR1 as GTSNPN and CDR2 as SVGIG (reference sequence). The V end lost 5 bases, the J end lost 2 bases, and 10 bases lay between the germline ends. The CDR3 is 13 residues long. CDR3 protein: CAWATGGNQPQHF. The CDR3, as DNA: TGTGCCTGGGCCACGGGGGGCAATCAGCCCCAGCATTTT.

The table lists this clonotype with a few counts. CDR3 nucleotides: TGTGCCACCGGACAGGGGACTGAGCAGTTCTTC. Its protein product is CATGQGTEQFF. V usage is TRBV25-1 and J usage is TRBJ2-1, with 9 bases identical to TRBD1. This CDR3 is 11 amino acids long. The junction had 4 bases not matched to a gene; V was cut back by 10 bases and J by 9 bases. Germline CDR1 reads MGHDK; CDR2 reads SYGVNS. The full variable domain, rest sourced from reference TRBV25-1 and TRBJ2-1, is EADIYQTPRYLVIGTGKKITLECSQTMGHDKMYWYQQDPGMELHLIHYSYGVNSTEKGDLSSESTVSRIRTEHFPLTLESARPSHTSQYLCATGQGTEQFFGPGTRLTVL.

In its sample, this clonotype was seen a few times. The chain carries TRBV20-1 and TRBJ2-1, with 10 nucleotides matching TRBD2. CDR3 length: 12 amino acids. J was trimmed by 8 bases and V by 7 bases; bases with no gene match: 5. Germline-derived CDR1 and CDR2 are DFQATT and SNEGSKA (reference sequence). This CDR3 is CSGASGSHEQFF. CDR3 coding DNA: TGCAGTGGGGCTAGCGGGAGTCATGAGCAGTTCTTC.

V gene TRBV4-3 combines with J gene TRBJ2-1, with 12 bases matching TRBD2. Germline trimming cut 4 bases from V and 0 bases from J; bases unmatched to any gene: 4. Germline CDR1 and CDR2: LGHNA and YSLEER. The CDR3 is made up of 17 amino acids. CDR3: CASSPRTSGTSYNEQFF. The CDR3, as DNA: TGCGCCAGCAGCCCTAGGACTAGCGGGACCTCCTACAATGAGCAGTTCTTC.

This clonotype was counted only a few times. The chain has TRBV11-2 and TRBJ2-3; 7 nucleotides align to TRBD1. The CDR3 consists of 14 residues. Germline-derived CDR1 and CDR2 are SGHAT and FQNNGV. V trimming: 2 bases; J trimming: 6 bases; junction bases outside the gene matches: 5. The CDR3 nucleotides are TGTGCCAGCAGCTTAAGGGGGCCCCAGGATACGCAGTATTTT. Translation: CASSLRGPQDTQYF.

This clonotype was counted at least ten times. CDR3 nucleotides: TGCGCCAGCAGCTTGGAGGGGGTTGTATCCTACGAGCAGTACTTC. It is translated as CASSLEGVVSYEQYF. This chain uses TRBV5-1 with TRBJ2-7; weak D call: TRBD1 (6 bases). Trimming left V 0 bases short and J 1 base short, with 11 bases between. The CDR3 has 15 residues. CDR1 is SGHRS and CDR2 is YFSETQ in the germline V gene.

V is TRBV18 and J is TRBJ1-5; unclear D gene. Germline V gives CDR1 KGHSH, CDR2 LQKENI. This CDR3 contains 14 residues. V was cut by 3 bases and J by 5 bases, with 11 bases left in between. CDR3 in DNA: TGTGCCAGCTCACCGGGTGGCGGTGATCAGCCCCAGCATTTT. Its translation: CASSPGGGDQPQHF. Complete variable domain (other parts from reference TRBV18 and TRBJ1-5): NAGVMQNPRHLVRRRGQEARLRCSPMKGHSHVYWYRQLPEEGLKFMVYLQKENIIDESGMPKERFSAEFPKEGPSILRIQQVVRGDSAAYFCASSPGGGDQPQHFGDGTRLSIL.

This clonotype came up many times. V and J are TRBV20-1 and TRBJ2-1; unclear D gene. The V gene lost 0 bases and the J gene lost 4 bases, with 13 bases spanning the gap. Germline CDR1 is DFQATT and CDR2 is SNEGSKA (reference sequence). The CDR3 totals 15 residues. CDR3 sequence (DNA): TGCAGTGCTAGAGATCTCATGGGCCTGTACAATGAGCAGTTCTTC. This encodes CSARDLMGLYNEQFF.

In this sample, this clonotype turned up a few times. The V call is TRBV20-1, the J call TRBJ2-5; weak D call: TRBD1 (6 bases). The CDR3 consists of 14 residues. Germline V gene lookup returns CDR1 DFQATT and CDR2 SNEGSKA (reference sequence). V was trimmed by 2 bases and J by 5 bases, leaving 15 bases between them. CDR3 in DNA: TGCAGTGCTAGAAGGAGAGGGGGAGTCGAGACCCAGTACTTC. Translating gives CSARRRGGVETQYF.

The chain links TRBV20-1 to TRBJ2-1; the match to TRBD1 covers 7 bases. J gave up 0 bases and V 1 base, and 3 bases lay outside the gene matches. This CDR3 is built from 15 residues. Germline lookup yields CDR1 DFQATT and CDR2 SNEGSKA (reference sequence). The CDR3 protein is CSARGGQISYNEQFF. CDR3 sequence (DNA): TGCAGTGCTAGAGGGGGACAGATCTCCTACAATGAGCAGTTCTTC.

The genes are TRBV28 and TRBJ2-4; 7 nucleotides agree with TRBD1. Gene TRBJ2-7 matches the end of the DNA better, so the J call may be wrong. Germline CDR1 MDHEN, CDR2 SYDVKM. The CDR3 is made up of 15 amino acids. The DNA of the CDR3 is TGTGCCAGCAGTTTATTTGTCAGGGGGACATACGAGCAGTACTTC. Translating gives CASSLFVRGTYEQYF.

The chain couples TRBV7-9 to TRBJ1-2; D not certain. The CDR3 loop spans 13 amino acids. The germline CDR1 and CDR2 sequences are SEHNR and FQNEAQ (reference sequence). V was cut by 5 bases and J by 4 bases, with 11 bases left in between. The CDR3 bases are TGTGCCAGCAGCGGGGAAATTTTCTATGGCTACACCTTC. Amino acid sequence: CASSGEIFYGYTF.

V gene TRBV29-1 combines with J gene TRBJ2-7; D not certain. Germline V gene data show CDR1 as SQVTM and CDR2 as ANQGSEA. V was pared by 0 bases and J by 3 bases, with 3 bases between. This CDR3 region has 11 residues. The CDR3 reads CSVEDLYEQYF. CDR3 coding DNA: TGCAGCGTTGAAGATCTCTACGAGCAGTACTTC.